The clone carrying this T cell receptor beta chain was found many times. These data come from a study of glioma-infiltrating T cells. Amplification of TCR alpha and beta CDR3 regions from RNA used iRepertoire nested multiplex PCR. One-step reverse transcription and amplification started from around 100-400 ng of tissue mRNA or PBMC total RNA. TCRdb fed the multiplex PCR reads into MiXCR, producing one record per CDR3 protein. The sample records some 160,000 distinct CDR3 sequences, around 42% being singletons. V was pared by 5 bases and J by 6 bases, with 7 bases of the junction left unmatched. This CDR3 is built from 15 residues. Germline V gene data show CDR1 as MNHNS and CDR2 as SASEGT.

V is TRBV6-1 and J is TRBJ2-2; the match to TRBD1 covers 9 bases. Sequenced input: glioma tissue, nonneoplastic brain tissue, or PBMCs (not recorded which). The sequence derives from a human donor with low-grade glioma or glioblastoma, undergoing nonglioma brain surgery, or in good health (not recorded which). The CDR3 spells CASSSGQGSSGELFF. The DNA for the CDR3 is TGTGCCAGCAGTTCCGGACAGGGGAGCTCCGGGGAGCTGTTTTTT.